The 25 T cell receptor beta chains below all came from one sample that was sequenced in a study of T cells in severe cutaneous drug reactions. TCR subtype-specific primers in iRepertoire multiplex PCR prepared libraries for bulk and single-cell sequencing. From the multiplex PCR reads, TCRdb lists one entry per CDR3 protein and no DNA. The table for this sample gives 300 to 400 distinct CDR3 sequences. Carbamazepine had induced Stevens-Johnson syndrome or toxic epidermal necrolysis in the sequenced donors. Specimen: PBMCs. These receptors were collected from a human donor with Stevens-Johnson syndrome, a severe cutaneous drug reaction.

Frequency places this clonotype as medium-sized. This sequence joins TRBV2 and TRBJ2-7; TCRdb reports TRBD1, a call that lacks DNA to check it against. Germline CDR1 SNHLY, CDR2 FYNNEI. The CDR3 sequence is 13 residues long. This CDR3 reads CASRDRGQYEQYF.

This clonotype registers large (0.1 to 1%) by frequency. This chain connects TRBV12-3 or TRBV12-4 to TRBJ1-2; TCRdb indicates TRBD1, and absent DNA this call remains unverified. CDR3 length: 14 residues. CDR3 amino acids: CASRAGGEHYGYTF.

The chain has TRBV20-1 and TRBJ2-7; there is no DNA to check the TCRdb D call of TRBD1. In germline, CDR1 is DFQATT, CDR2 SNEGSKA (reference sequence). The CDR3 consists of 13 residues. The CDR3 reads CSARDSYSYEQYF.

This clonotype is classed as large by frequency. The chain employs TRBV7-9 and TRBJ2-7. CDR1 and CDR2 from the germline V gene are SEHNR and FQNEAQ (reference sequence). The CDR3 spans 13 residues. The CDR3 here is CASSGAVPYEQYF. Combining the CDR3 with reference TRBV7-9 and TRBJ2-7 gives the whole variable domain DTGVSQNPRHKITKRGQNVTFRCDPISEHNRLYWYRQTLGQGPEFLTYFQNEAQLEKSRLLSDRFSAERPKGSFSTLEIQRTEQGDSAMYLCASSGAVPYEQYFGPGTRLTVT.

By frequency, this clonotype is large. The chain joins TRBV7-2 to TRBJ2-5; TCRdb lists TRBD2, though no DNA is available to test this call. This CDR3 is 16 amino acids long. Germline V gene lookup returns CDR1 SGHTA and CDR2 FQGNSA. The CDR3 protein is CASSLRLAGLQETQYF.

By frequency, this clonotype is medium-sized (0.01 to 0.1%). The rearrangement joins TRBV2 to TRBJ2-5; TCRdb's D gene call, TRBD1, goes unchecked for lack of DNA. The CDR3 extends over 13 amino acids. The germline gives CDR1 SNHLY, CDR2 FYNNEI. The CDR3 loop is CASTPGGGKTQYF.

Judged by frequency, this clonotype is large. This sequence joins TRBV12-3 or TRBV12-4 and TRBJ2-5; lacking DNA, the TRBD2 call made by TCRdb goes unchecked. This CDR3 has 13 residues. The CDR3 protein is CASRGTPQETQYF.

This clonotype is labeled large (0.1 to 1%) based on frequency. The chain recombines TRBV3-1 with TRBJ2-7; TCRdb's assignment of TRBD2 cannot be checked, as there is no DNA. The CDR3 has 16 amino acids. Germline CDR1 is LGHDT and CDR2 is YNNKEL (reference sequence). CDR3 sequence reads: CASSRTSASPTYEQYF.

This clonotype registers hyperexpanded (1% or more) by frequency. V and J are TRBV15 and TRBJ1-5. The CDR3 spans 15 residues. Germline values: CDR1 LNHNV, CDR2 YYDKDF (reference sequence). Here the CDR3 reads CATSRGVQRVQPQHF.

This clonotype is classed as medium-sized (0.01 to 0.1%) by frequency. The chain links TRBV3-1 to TRBJ1-1; TCRdb proposes TRBD1, but this gene call is untestable without DNA. The CDR3 runs 14 residues. CDR1 and CDR2 from the germline V gene are LGHDT and YNNKEL (reference sequence). The CDR3 reads CASSLGQGITEAFF.

By frequency, this clonotype is large. The chain carries TRBV4-1 and TRBJ2-1; TCRdb proposes TRBD1, but this gene call is untestable without DNA. Germline values: CDR1 MGHRA, CDR2 YSYEKL. This CDR3 is 15 amino acids long. CDR3 residues: CASSSSGVRSNEQFF.

Judged by frequency, this clonotype is medium-sized. The chain's CDR3 is CASSPGTSGSGYEQFF. The genes are TRBV12-3 or TRBV12-4 and TRBJ2-1; TCRdb names TRBD2, which stays unverified in the absence of DNA. The CDR3 totals 16 residues.

By frequency, this clonotype is large. The chain employs TRBV4-1 and TRBJ2-5; TCRdb lists TRBD1, though no DNA is available to test this call. This CDR3 has 14 residues. The V gene's germline CDR1 is MGHRA and CDR2 YSYEKL. CDR3 sequence: CASSQGAGQETQYF.

This chain connects TRBV20-1 to TRBJ2-7. The germline CDR1 and CDR2 sequences are DFQATT and SNEGSKA (reference sequence). The CDR3 length is 15 residues. This chain's CDR3 is CSARDGNGRAYEQYF.

Its frequency marks this clonotype as large. The rearrangement uses TRBV28 and TRBJ1-1; the D call from TCRdb, TRBD1, cannot be confirmed without DNA. CDR1 MDHEN and CDR2 SYDVKM come from the germline V gene. The length of the CDR3 is 16 residues. The CDR3: CASSLYQGQGAFKAFF.

This clonotype ranks as medium-sized in terms of frequency. This rearrangement joins TRBV2 to TRBJ1-1; TCRdb's D gene call, TRBD1, goes unchecked for lack of DNA. Germline lookup yields CDR1 SNHLY and CDR2 FYNNEI. The CDR3 is 13 residues long. The CDR3 loop reads CAIKPRRNTEAFF. Filled out from reference TRBV2 and TRBJ1-1, the complete variable domain reads EPEVTQTPSHQVTQMGQEVILRCVPISNHLYFYWYRQILGQKVEFLVSFYNNEISEKSEIFDDQFSVERPDGSNFTLKIRSTKLEDSAMYFCAIKPRRNTEAFFGQGTRLTVV.

According to its frequency, this clonotype is medium-sized. The chain couples TRBV5-6 to TRBJ2-1. This CDR3 has 11 residues. Per germline, CDR1 SGHDT and CDR2 YYEEEE. The CDR3 spells CASSLRNEQFF.

By frequency, this clonotype registers large (0.1 to 1%). This chain connects TRBV7-9 to TRBJ1-3. This CDR3 has 14 amino acids. Germline-derived CDR1 and CDR2 are SEHNR and FQNEAQ (reference sequence). CDR3 amino acids: CASEKDAGRDTIYF.

This clonotype counts as medium-sized by frequency. The CDR3 is CASSQGNWVQYF. This rearrangement joins TRBV14 to TRBJ2-5. The CDR3 loop spans 12 amino acids. Per the germline V gene, CDR1 is SGHDN and CDR2 is FVKESK.

This clonotype is large (0.1 to 1%) by frequency. This chain links TRBV27 with TRBJ2-7; TCRdb picks TRBD2, but there is no DNA to check that call. The CDR3 is 13 residues long. Germline loops: CDR1 MNHEY, CDR2 SMNVEV (reference sequence). This CDR3 reads CASSFAGGLRQYF.

According to its frequency, this clonotype is medium-sized. The chain has TRBV3-1 and TRBJ2-7; the TRBD1 assignment by TCRdb is unverifiable without DNA. CDR1 and CDR2 (germline): LGHDT, YNNKEL (reference sequence). The CDR3 runs 15 residues. The CDR3 loop is CASSQDMGTVYEQYF.

Considering frequency, this clonotype is medium-sized. V and J are TRBV12-3 or TRBV12-4 and TRBJ2-3; checking the TCRdb D call of TRBD2 is not possible without DNA. The CDR3 has 14 amino acids. Here the CDR3 reads CASRSGGAKDTQYF.

Considering frequency, this clonotype is large. The rearrangement joins TRBV18 to TRBJ1-5. This CDR3 contains 15 residues. Germline CDR1 reads KGHSH; CDR2 reads LQKENI. The CDR3 sequence: CASSTGAGINQPQHF.

This clonotype shows up as large by frequency. V and J are TRBV5-1 and TRBJ2-7; TCRdb designates TRBD1, a call that cannot be tested without DNA. The CDR3 extends over 14 amino acids. The V gene's germline CDR1 is SGHRS and CDR2 YFSETQ. The CDR3 region is CASSWDSTPGEQYF.

This clonotype ranks as large in terms of frequency. The chain has TRBV3-1 and TRBJ2-3; TCRdb's assignment of TRBD2 cannot be checked, as there is no DNA. In germline, CDR1 is LGHDT, CDR2 YNNKEL (reference sequence). The CDR3 has 18 residues. The CDR3 spells CASSRYPGLAGERDTQYF.